One sample yielded the 3 T cell receptor beta chains listed below, sequenced in a study of T cell responses to AZD1222 COVID-19 vaccine. Some clones are missing from TCRdb's copy, which holds only in-frame ones; the method was immunoSEQ multiplex PCR. The repertoire holds 90,000 to 95,000 clones, with more than 75% as singletons. The specimen was peripheral blood, collected on day 0 of AZD1222 vaccination. All receptors derive from an adult in good health.

The gene calls are TRBV28 and TRBJ2-7; D is uncertain. Germline V CDR1 and CDR2: MDHEN, SYDVKM. The CDR3 contains 14 residues. The V and J ends lost 10 bases and 0 bases respectively, with 16 bases between them. In nucleotides, the CDR3 is TGTGCCACTCGTCCCGGCATTGGCTCCTACGAGCAGTACTTC. This encodes CATRPGIGSYEQYF.

The gene calls are TRBV30 and TRBJ2-1; TRBD2 agrees at 10 bases. The CDR3 covers 14 residues. Germline V lookup: CDR1 GTSNPN, CDR2 SVGIG (reference sequence). Losses at the gene ends were 4 bases for V and 14 bases for J; bases not matched to a gene: 14. This chain's CDR3 is CAWNGGLAGADEFF. DNA for the CDR3: TGTGCCTGGAACGGCGGGCTAGCGGGGGCGGATGAGTTCTTC.

V and J are TRBV4-2 and TRBJ2-3, with 9 bases fitting TRBD2. From germline, CDR1 is LGHNA and CDR2 YNFKEQ. V lost 1 base and J lost 5; bases outside the gene matches: 13. CDR3 size: 18 residues. CDR3 region: CASSQGTSRGGSRDTQYF. For the CDR3, the DNA is TGTGCCAGCAGCCAAGGGACTTCGCGGGGGGGCTCTAGAGATACGCAGTATTTT.